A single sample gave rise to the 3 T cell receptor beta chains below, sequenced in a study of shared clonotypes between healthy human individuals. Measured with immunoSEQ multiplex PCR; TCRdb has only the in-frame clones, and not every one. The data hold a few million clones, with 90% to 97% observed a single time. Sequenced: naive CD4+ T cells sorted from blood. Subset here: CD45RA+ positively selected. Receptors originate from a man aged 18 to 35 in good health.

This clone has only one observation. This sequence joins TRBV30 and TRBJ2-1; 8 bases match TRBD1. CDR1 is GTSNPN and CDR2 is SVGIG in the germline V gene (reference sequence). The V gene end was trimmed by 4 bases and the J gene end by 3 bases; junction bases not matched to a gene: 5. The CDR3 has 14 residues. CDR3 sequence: CAWKTGGNYNEQFF. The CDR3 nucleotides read TGTGCCTGGAAAACAGGGGGGAACTACAATGAGCAGTTCTTC.

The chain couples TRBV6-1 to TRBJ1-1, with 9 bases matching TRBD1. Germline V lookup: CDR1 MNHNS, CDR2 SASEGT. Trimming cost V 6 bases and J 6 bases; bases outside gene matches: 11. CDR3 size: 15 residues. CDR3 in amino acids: CASSEDRGGFPEAFF. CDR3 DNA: TGTGCCAGCAGCGAGGACAGGGGAGGGTTCCCTGAAGCTTTCTTT.

The DNA for the CDR3 is TGTGCCAGCTCACAAGTGGGACAGTTGGCTGAAGCTTTCTTT. Translation: CASSQVGQLAEAFF. The rearrangement joins TRBV18 to TRBJ1-1, with 7 positions matching TRBD1. CDR1 KGHSH and CDR2 LQKENI come from the germline V gene. This CDR3 has 14 amino acids. After removal of 4 bases from V and 6 bases from J, the junction contained 8 bases not matched to a gene.